The T cell receptor beta chain described here comes from a study of blood T cell repertoires in COVID-19. Looking at the study overall: Acute-phase and convalescent COVID-19 samples originated in the United States, Italy and Spain.

Some clones are missing from TCRdb's copy, which holds only in-frame ones; the method was immunoSEQ multiplex PCR. Of 130,000 to 150,000 clones listed, approximately 88% are singletons. Which cohort a participant joined came from the clinical history participants gave. The sequencing sample was made of PBMCs or T cells enriched from blood (not recorded which). The TCR comes from a man aged 40-49 years with acute COVID-19.

Written as DNA, the CDR3 is TGTGCCAGCAGGAGAGACAGGGTGGTTCAGCCCCAGCATTTT. Translating it yields CASRRDRVVQPQHF. The genes are TRBV6-6 and TRBJ1-5; the match to TRBD1 covers 7 bases. The CDR3 has 14 residues. The germline CDR1 and CDR2 sequences are MNHNY and SVGAGI (reference sequence). V shed 6 bases and J 6 bases; nucleotides not matched to a gene: 8.